This TCR beta chain was captured in a study of a mutant IDH1 vaccine in newly diagnosed glioma. Turning to the study itself: In some groups vaccination began 4-6 weeks post-radiotherapy; others received it with temozolomide. Patients had received radiotherapy, temozolomide, or both previously, most receiving both. Of the patients given treatment, around 60% were male and about 40% were female, and a mean age of about 44 years was recorded.

Concerning this clone itself: The antigen remains undetermined.

Specified time point: week 5, during vaccination. Doses of 300 ug of mutant IDH1 20-mer peptide were given with topical imiquimod. CDR1 is SQVTM, CDR2 ANQGSEA, per germline. This CDR3 comprises 16 residues. J lost 8 bases, V lost 4 bases, and 15 bases had no gene match. Measured with immunoSEQ multiplex PCR; TCRdb has only the in-frame clones, and not every one. The repertoire includes tens of thousands of clones, about 77% of them detected once, and 1.8% sits in the top ten. Broader study findings: No link was apparently found between pseudoprogression and changes in top peripheral T cell clonotypes.

The TCR comes from a middle-aged woman with glioma. The chain has TRBV29-1 and TRBJ2-1; 9 bases are a match to TRBD2. The specimen was PBMCs, collected from a glioma patient whose treatment included an IDH1 peptide vaccine. The CDR3 sequence: CSVVGRGGPTVDEQFF. DNA for the CDR3: TGCAGCGTTGTAGGGCGGGGGGGCCCCACGGTCGATGAGCAGTTCTTC.